What follows are 28 T cell receptor beta chains derived from one specimen sequenced in a study of blood T cells in healthy people across ages. For the second PCR, which ran for roughly 6 to 12 cycles, a sample-barcoded 5' primer and a J-beta primer mix were used. MiXCR was run by TCRdb on the 5' RACE reads, yielding one entry per CDR3 protein. The profile shows approximately 730,000 distinct CDR3 sequences, about 42% of them singletons. The sample was blood. These receptors came from a woman in her fifties or sixties in good health.

The table lists this clonotype with many counts. V is TRBV5-1 and J is TRBJ2-1; D may correspond to TRBD1 or TRBD2 (6 bases each). Germline CDR1 is SGHRS and CDR2 is YFSETQ. The CDR3 is 15 amino acids. Deletions cut 3 bases from V and 6 bases from J, with 16 bases between. CDR3 sequence: CASSSSTGGINEQFF. The CDR3 coding sequence is TGCGCCAGCAGCTCGTCGACAGGAGGGATCAATGAGCAGTTCTTC. Drawing the rest from reference TRBV5-1 and TRBJ2-1, the complete variable domain is KAGVTQTPRYLIKTRGQQVTLSCSPISGHRSVSWYQQTPGQGLQFLFEYFSETQRNKGNFPGRFSGRQFSNSRSEMNVSTLELGDSALYLCASSSSTGGINEQFFGPGTRLTVL.

This chain connects TRBV7-2 to TRBJ2-1; no reliable D call. This CDR3 comprises 12 residues. Germline lookup yields CDR1 SGHTA and CDR2 FQGNSA. Trimming pared 6 bases from V and 7 bases from J, leaving 10 bases between. The CDR3: CASSAGLNEQFF. The CDR3 region has the DNA TGTGCCAGCAGTGCAGGCCTGAATGAGCAGTTCTTC.

This chain connects TRBV27 to TRBJ2-7; TRBD1 aligns across 8 bases. The CDR3 loop spans 14 amino acids. V lost 3 bases and J lost 6; bases outside the gene matches: 7. Germline values: CDR1 MNHEY, CDR2 SMNVEV (reference sequence). CDR3 nucleotide sequence: TGTGCCAGCAGTTTCGGGACAGGATCTTCCGAGCAGTACTTC. Residues: CASSFGTGSSEQYF.

The chain combines TRBV20-1 with TRBJ1-1; 7 positions match TRBD1. The CDR3 covers 15 residues. Trimming cost V 0 bases and J 5 bases; bases outside gene matches: 9. Germline V CDR1 and CDR2: DFQATT, SNEGSKA (reference sequence). The DNA of the CDR3 is TGCAGTGCTAGAGATATTGAGGGGGCCGGAACTGAAGCTTTCTTT. The encoded protein is CSARDIEGAGTEAFF.

In regard to this clonotype: A single base separates this from a much larger clone, so it may be a read error. The V and J genes are TRBV7-2 and TRBJ2-7; 11 bases align to TRBD2. Germline values: CDR1 SGHTA, CDR2 FQGNSA. V lost 3 bases and J lost 7; bases outside the gene matches: 5. The CDR3 has 14 residues. CDR3 nucleotides: TGTGCCAGCAGCTTCGGGACTAGCGGCGATGAGCAGTACTTC. Translating gives CASSFGTSGDEQYF.

The chain is built from TRBV5-4 and TRBJ2-7; TRBD1 matches at 9 bases. Trimming at V came to 1 base and at J to 0 bases, leaving 2 bases not matched to a gene. Germline values: CDR1 SGHNT, CDR2 YYREEE (reference sequence). There are 15 residues in the CDR3. Written as DNA, the CDR3 is TGTGCCAGCAGCTTGCCGGGACAGGGCTCCTACGAGCAGTACTTC. The encoded protein is CASSLPGQGSYEQYF.

This chain uses TRBV12-3 or TRBV12-4 with TRBJ1-4, with 7 bases fitting TRBD1. The CDR3 extends over 14 amino acids. The junction had 1 base not matched to a gene; V was cut back by 6 bases and J by 0 bases. CDR3: CASRGQTTNEKLFF. Here the CDR3 DNA reads TGTGCCAGCAGGGGACAGACAACTAATGAAAAACTGTTTTTT.

The J gene is TRBJ1-1, the V gene TRBV9, with 10 bases fitting TRBD1. The V segment lost 3 bases and the J segment 6 bases; nucleotides outside the gene matches: 2. This CDR3 contains 13 residues. In germline, CDR1 is SGDLS, CDR2 YYNGEE. Written as DNA, the CDR3 is TGTGCCAGCAGCGGACAGGGGGCCTCTGAAGCTTTCTTT. Translated, it gives CASSGQGASEAFF.

Notes on this clonotype: The junction differs from germline at one of its ends, possibly a read error. The genes are TRBV14 and TRBJ2-7; 9 bases align to TRBD1. This CDR3 spans 16 amino acids. Looked up from germline, CDR1 is SGHDN and CDR2 is FVKESK. The DNA for the CDR3 is TGTGCCAGCACCCAAGCCCCGGGACAGGGACGGTACGAGCAGTACTTC. Its protein product is CASTQAPGQGRYEQYF.

This clonotype has more than one count but fewer than ten. V gene TRBV3-1 combines with J gene TRBJ1-2; 8 nucleotides agree with TRBD1. The CDR3 runs 16 residues. V shed 1 base and J 3 bases; nucleotides not matched to a gene: 7. CDR1 is LGHDT and CDR2 is YNNKEL in the germline V gene (reference sequence). CDR3 nucleotides: TGTGCCAGCAGCCAAGCCGGGACAGGAGGGGACTATGGCTACACCTTC. Protein sequence: CASSQAGTGGDYGYTF.

This clonotype was observed a few times. CDR3 region: CASSEGLAGEIGTDTQYF. The CDR3 DNA follows: TGTGCCAGCAGCGAAGGACTAGCGGGGGAGATTGGAACAGATACGCAGTATTTT. This chain joins TRBV3-1 and TRBJ2-3; 13 nucleotides line up with TRBD2. The junction had 11 bases not matched to a gene; V was cut back by 5 bases and J by 3 bases. The CDR3 runs 18 residues. Germline CDR1 reads LGHDT; CDR2 reads YNNKEL (reference sequence).

This clonotype was counted between two and nine times. V and J are TRBV27 and TRBJ2-2; D is possibly TRBD1 (6 bases). Deletions cut 4 bases from V and 7 bases from J, with 13 bases between. Germline loops: CDR1 MNHEY, CDR2 SMNVEV (reference sequence). There are 14 residues in the CDR3. The CDR3 region has the DNA TGTGCCAGCAGTTGGAAAGGGGGTGGCGGGGAGCTGTTTTTT. Translated: CASSWKGGGGELFF.

This clonotype has at least ten counts. This chain uses TRBV13 with TRBJ2-1; 9 nucleotides agree with TRBD2. This CDR3 spans 15 amino acids. The V gene end was trimmed by 3 bases and the J gene end by 8 bases; junction bases not matched to a gene: 8. CDR1 is PRHDT, CDR2 FYEKMQ, per germline (reference sequence). The CDR3 protein is CASSFLAGPGDEQFF. The CDR3 region has the DNA TGTGCCAGCAGCTTTCTAGCGGGGCCGGGAGATGAGCAGTTCTTC.

This clonotype occurred many times. The rearrangement joins TRBV18 to TRBJ2-7; tentatively, D is TRBD1 (5 bases). V was clipped by 3 bases and J by 6 bases, with 9 bases between them. This CDR3 comprises 12 residues. Per the germline V gene, CDR1 is KGHSH and CDR2 is LQKENI. The CDR3 loop is CASSPGHGEQYF. The DNA for the CDR3 is TGTGCCAGCTCACCCGGACACGGCGAGCAGTACTTC.

In this sample, this clonotype turned up a few times. V gene TRBV20-1 combines with J gene TRBJ2-1; TRBD2 agrees at 10 bases. Germline V gene data show CDR1 as DFQATT and CDR2 as SNEGSKA (reference sequence). This CDR3 spans 14 amino acids. V lost 5 bases and J lost 10; bases outside the gene matches: 11. DNA of the CDR3: TGCAGTGCTCCCGGGAGCGGGAGGGCCGTCGAGCAGTTCTTC. Translated, it gives CSAPGSGRAVEQFF.

This clonotype was observed a few times. The chain couples TRBV6-6 to TRBJ2-3; 12 nucleotides align to TRBD1. The germline V gene has CDR1 MNHNY and CDR2 SVGAGI (reference sequence). This CDR3 is built from 16 residues. V lost 2 bases to trimming and J lost 6 bases; unmatched junction nucleotides: 6. DNA of the CDR3: TGTGCCAGCAGTTACCGGGGACAGGGGGCGGAGGATACGCAGTATTTT. It encodes CASSYRGQGAEDTQYF.

The rearrangement links TRBV9 to TRBJ2-5; TRBD2 might be the D (5 bases). V was pared by 3 bases and J by 2 bases, with 8 bases between. The germline gives CDR1 SGDLS, CDR2 YYNGEE. The CDR3 runs to 13 residues. The CDR3 reads CASSEGAQETQYF. Here the CDR3 DNA reads TGTGCCAGCAGCGAGGGAGCGCAAGAGACCCAGTACTTC.

To note about this clonotype: This may be a read error: a much more frequent sequence differs by one nucleotide. The chain links TRBV12-3 or TRBV12-4 to TRBJ2-4; 9 bases agree with TRBD2. Near its end, the DNA agrees better with TRBJ2-7, so the J call may be wrong. The CDR3 runs 14 residues. CDR3: CANSLTSGAYEQYF. In nucleotides, the CDR3 is TGTGCCAACAGTTTGACTAGCGGAGCCTACGAGCAGTACTTC.

The chain has TRBV12-3 or TRBV12-4 and TRBJ2-1; 7 bases agree with TRBD2. The J call is in doubt because the DNA end fits TRBJ2-7 better. The CDR3 length is 15 residues. The CDR3 region is CASSISGATYNEQYF. The CDR3 DNA reads TGTGCCAGCAGCATAAGCGGGGCTACGTACAATGAGCAGTACTTC.

V and J are TRBV25-1 and TRBJ1-2; D is possibly TRBD1 (5 bases). Deletions cut 1 base from V and 8 bases from J, with 11 bases between. Germline V lookup: CDR1 MGHDK, CDR2 SYGVNS. The CDR3 runs to 13 residues. This CDR3 is CASSESGLAGYTF. Here the CDR3 DNA reads TGTGCCAGCAGTGAATCGGGGCTCGCCGGCTACACCTTC.

Ten or more counts support this clonotype. The chain employs TRBV25-1 and TRBJ2-1; weak D call: TRBD2 (6 bases). This CDR3 has 13 amino acids. The V and J ends lost 6 bases and 8 bases respectively, with 14 bases between them. The germline V gene has CDR1 MGHDK and CDR2 SYGVNS. CDR3 coding DNA: TGTGCCAGCAGGCTACTTAGCGGCTATGAGCAGTTCTTC. Its protein product is CASRLLSGYEQFF.

V and J are TRBV4-1 and TRBJ1-1; D remains unclear. The CDR3 sequence is 15 residues long. Trimming shortened V by 0 bases and J by 4 bases, and 12 bases separated the two germline ends. Per germline, CDR1 MGHRA and CDR2 YSYEKL. The CDR3 DNA sequence: TGCGCCAGCAGCCAAGATGGCGGGAGGGTCACTGAAGCTTTCTTT. Its protein product is CASSQDGGRVTEAFF.

This chain connects TRBV12-3 or TRBV12-4 to TRBJ2-5, with D perhaps TRBD1 or TRBD2 (5 bases each). The CDR3 is made up of 15 amino acids. The V end lost 5 bases, the J end lost 2 bases, and 15 bases lay between the germline ends. The CDR3 sequence is CASSKLGAMQETQYF. CDR3 coding DNA: TGTGCCAGCAGTAAACTCGGGGCGATGCAAGAGACCCAGTACTTC.

This clonotype was seen once. The junction departs from the called germline gene at one end, perhaps through a read error. V and J are TRBV7-2 and TRBJ1-1, with a tentative D call TRBD1 (5 bases). The CDR3 has 13 amino acids. Germline V gene lookup returns CDR1 SGHTA and CDR2 FQGNSA. As DNA, the CDR3 is TGTGCCAGCAGCGTAGCTTCTGGGGGAGAAGCTTTCTTT. It specifies CASSVASGGEAFF.

The genes are TRBV15 and TRBJ2-3; perhaps TRBD1 as D (6 bases). The CDR3 contains 15 residues. V was shortened by 1 base and J by 0 bases, with 8 bases between the two germline ends. Per germline, CDR1 LNHNV and CDR2 YYDKDF (reference sequence). CDR3 protein: CATSRAGQSTDTQYF. In DNA form, the CDR3 reads TGTGCCACCAGCAGAGCTGGACAGAGCACAGATACGCAGTATTTT.

The gene calls are TRBV10-3 and TRBJ2-7, with D possibly called TRBD1 or TRBD2 (5 bases each). The length of the CDR3 is 17 residues. The germline V gene has CDR1 ENHRY and CDR2 SYGVKD. The ends were cut back, 6 bases at V and 5 bases at J, with 26 bases in the middle. Here the CDR3 DNA reads TGTGCCATCAGGTCCCAAAGAACGAGGGGACCGCCCCACGAGCAGTACTTC. Translating gives CAIRSQRTRGPPHEQYF.

The rearrangement uses TRBV20-1 and TRBJ1-2; 7 bases line up with TRBD1. CDR1 and CDR2 from the germline V gene are DFQATT and SNEGSKA (reference sequence). V gave up 3 bases and J gave up 3 bases; unmatched junction bases: 4. The CDR3 consists of 13 residues. The CDR3, as DNA: TGCAGTGCTAGTCGGGGGACAGACTATGGCTACACCTTC. Amino acid sequence: CSASRGTDYGYTF.

In its sample, this clonotype was seen a few times. This chain uses TRBV29-1 with TRBJ1-1; no definite D call. The ends were cut back, 4 bases at V and 1 base at J, with 16 bases in the middle. CDR3 length equals 15 residues. CDR1 and CDR2 (germline): SQVTM, ANQGSEA. The CDR3 spells CSVVGRAVKNTEAFF. CDR3 bases: TGCAGCGTTGTAGGTCGGGCGGTTAAGAACACTGAAGCTTTCTTT.